This TCR beta chain was recovered during a study of T-cell reconstitution after alpha-beta-depleted transplantation in children. This clonotype occurred a few times. CDR1 DFQATT and CDR2 SNEGSKA come from the germline V gene (reference sequence). Trimming removed 5 bases from V and 1 base from J, with 21 bases in between. The CDR3 length is 17 residues. The TCRbeta library was prepared with unique molecular identifiers. A single record per CDR3 protein comes from TCRdb applying MiXCR to the PCR reads. The repertoire holds about 110,000 distinct CDR3 sequences, with around a tenth as singletons. This rearrangement joins TRBV20-1 to TRBJ1-5; maybe TRBD1 (5 bases). This TCR came from a human donor who donated a stem cell graft to a child with acute lymphoblastic leukemia. This sample comprised PBMCs from the stem cell graft donor, obtained from the stem cell graft. The CDR3: CSAVKPGNDWSNQPQHF. In DNA, the CDR3 is TGCAGTGCTGTTAAACCAGGGAACGATTGGAGCAATCAGCCCCAGCATTTT.